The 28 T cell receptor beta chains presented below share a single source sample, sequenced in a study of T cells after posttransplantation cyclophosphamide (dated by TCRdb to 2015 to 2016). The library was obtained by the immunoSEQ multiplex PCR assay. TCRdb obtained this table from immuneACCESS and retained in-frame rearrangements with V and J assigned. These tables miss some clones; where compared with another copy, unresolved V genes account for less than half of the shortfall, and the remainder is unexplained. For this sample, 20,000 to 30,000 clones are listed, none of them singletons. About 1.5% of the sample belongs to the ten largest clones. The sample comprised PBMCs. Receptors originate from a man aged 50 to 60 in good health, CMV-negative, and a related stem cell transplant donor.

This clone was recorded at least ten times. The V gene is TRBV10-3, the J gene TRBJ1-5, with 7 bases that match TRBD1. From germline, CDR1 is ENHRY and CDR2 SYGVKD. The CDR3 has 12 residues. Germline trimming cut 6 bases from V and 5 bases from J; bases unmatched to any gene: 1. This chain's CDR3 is CAIRGGDQPQHF. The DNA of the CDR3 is TGTGCCATCAGAGGGGGCGATCAGCCCCAGCATTTT.

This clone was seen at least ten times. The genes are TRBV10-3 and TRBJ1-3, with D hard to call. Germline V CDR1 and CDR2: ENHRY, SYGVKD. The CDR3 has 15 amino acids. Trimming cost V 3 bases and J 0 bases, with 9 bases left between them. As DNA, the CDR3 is TGTGCCATCAGTGACAGAGGGAACTCTGGAAACACCATATATTTT. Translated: CAISDRGNSGNTIYF.

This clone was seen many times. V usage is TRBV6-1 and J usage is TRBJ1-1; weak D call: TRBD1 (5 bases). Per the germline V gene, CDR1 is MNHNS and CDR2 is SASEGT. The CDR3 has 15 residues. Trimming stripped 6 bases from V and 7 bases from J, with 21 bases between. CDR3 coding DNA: TGTGCCAGCAGGGTTTCTGGCCTCTTAGGGGATGAAGCTTTCTTT. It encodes CASRVSGLLGDEAFF.

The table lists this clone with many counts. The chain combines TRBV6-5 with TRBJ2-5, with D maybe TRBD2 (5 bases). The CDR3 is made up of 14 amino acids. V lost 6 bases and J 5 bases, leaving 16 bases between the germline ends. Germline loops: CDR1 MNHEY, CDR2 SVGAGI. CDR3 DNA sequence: TGTGCCAGCAGCCCTCGCGGCGGGTTCGAGACCCAGTACTTC. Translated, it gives CASSPRGGFETQYF.

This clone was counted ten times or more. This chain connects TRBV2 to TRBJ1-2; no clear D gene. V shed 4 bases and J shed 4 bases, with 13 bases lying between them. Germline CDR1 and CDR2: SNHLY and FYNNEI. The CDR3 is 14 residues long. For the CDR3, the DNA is TGTGCCAGCAGTGCAGGCAGGAACCTCTATGGCTACACCTTC. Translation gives CASSAGRNLYGYTF.

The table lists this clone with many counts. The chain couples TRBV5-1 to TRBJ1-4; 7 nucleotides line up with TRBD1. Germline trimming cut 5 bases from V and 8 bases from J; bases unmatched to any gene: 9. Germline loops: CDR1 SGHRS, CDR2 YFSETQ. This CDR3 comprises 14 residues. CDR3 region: CASRGTDRIEKLFF. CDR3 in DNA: TGCGCCAGCAGGGGGACAGACCGGATCGAAAAACTGTTTTTT.

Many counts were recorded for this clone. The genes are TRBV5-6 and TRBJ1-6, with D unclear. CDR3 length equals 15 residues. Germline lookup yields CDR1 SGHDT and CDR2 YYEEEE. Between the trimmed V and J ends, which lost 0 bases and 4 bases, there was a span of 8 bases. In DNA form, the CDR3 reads TGTGCCAGCAGCTTGGGGCCGACTTATAATTCACCCCTCCACTTT. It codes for CASSLGPTYNSPLHF.

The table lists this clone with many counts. The CDR3 is CASSSDRVDRGNTIYF. The CDR3 DNA reads TGCGCCAGCAGCTCGGACAGGGTGGATCGTGGAAACACCATATATTTT. The V gene is TRBV5-1, the J gene TRBJ1-3; 8 positions match TRBD1. J lost 3 bases, V lost 3 bases, and 8 bases had no gene match. Germline V lookup: CDR1 SGHRS, CDR2 YFSETQ. This CDR3 is 16 amino acids long.

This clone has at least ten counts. Here the CDR3 DNA reads TGTGCCAGCAGCGAGCAGTCCAGGGGGCCTAACTATGGCTACACCTTC. Translating it yields CASSEQSRGPNYGYTF. The chain employs TRBV9 and TRBJ1-2; 8 positions match TRBD1. The CDR3 is 16 residues long. The V segment lost 3 bases and the J segment 0 bases; nucleotides outside the gene matches: 7. In germline, CDR1 is SGDLS, CDR2 YYNGEE.

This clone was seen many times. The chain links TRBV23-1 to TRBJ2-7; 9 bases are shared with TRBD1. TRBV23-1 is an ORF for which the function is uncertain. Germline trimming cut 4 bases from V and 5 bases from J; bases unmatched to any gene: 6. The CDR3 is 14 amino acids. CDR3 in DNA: TGCGCCAGCAGTCCTACGGGACAGGGTAACGAGCAGTACTTC. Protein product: CASSPTGQGNEQYF.

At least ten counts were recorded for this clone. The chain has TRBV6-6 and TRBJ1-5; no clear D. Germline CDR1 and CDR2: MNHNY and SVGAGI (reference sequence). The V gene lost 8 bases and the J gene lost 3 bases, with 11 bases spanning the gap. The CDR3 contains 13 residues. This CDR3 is CASGATDNQPQHF. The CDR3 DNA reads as TGTGCCAGCGGAGCGACGGACAATCAGCCCCAGCATTTT.

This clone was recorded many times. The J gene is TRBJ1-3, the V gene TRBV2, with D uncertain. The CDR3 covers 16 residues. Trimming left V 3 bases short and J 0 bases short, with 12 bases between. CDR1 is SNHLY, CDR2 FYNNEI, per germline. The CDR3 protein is CASSESDPRSGNTIYF. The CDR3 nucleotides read TGTGCCAGCAGTGAGTCAGATCCTCGCTCTGGAAACACCATATATTTT. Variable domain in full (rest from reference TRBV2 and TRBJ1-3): EPEVTQTPSHQVTQMGQEVILRCVPISNHLYFYWYRQILGQKVEFLVSFYNNEISEKSEIFDDQFSVERPDGSNFTLKIRSTKLEDSAMYFCASSESDPRSGNTIYFGEGSWLTVV.

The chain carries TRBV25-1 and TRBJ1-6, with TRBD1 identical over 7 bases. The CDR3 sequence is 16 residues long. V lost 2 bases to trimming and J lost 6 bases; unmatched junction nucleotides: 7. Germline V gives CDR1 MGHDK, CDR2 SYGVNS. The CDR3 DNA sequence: TGTGCCAGCAGTGAACTCCAACAGGGGCCTAATTCACCCCTCCACTTT. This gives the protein CASSELQQGPNSPLHF.

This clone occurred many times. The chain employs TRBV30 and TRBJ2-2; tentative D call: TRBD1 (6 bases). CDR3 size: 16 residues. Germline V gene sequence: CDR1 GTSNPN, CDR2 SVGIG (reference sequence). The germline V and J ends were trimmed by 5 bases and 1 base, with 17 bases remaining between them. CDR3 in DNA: TGTGCCTGGGCTGACTGGGACATACTGAACACCGGGGAGCTGTTTTTT. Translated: CAWADWDILNTGELFF.

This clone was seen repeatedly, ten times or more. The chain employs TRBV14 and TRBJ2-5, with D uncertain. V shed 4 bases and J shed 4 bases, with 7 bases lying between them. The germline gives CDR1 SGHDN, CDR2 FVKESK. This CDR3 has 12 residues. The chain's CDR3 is CASSPLGETQYF. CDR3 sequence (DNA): TGTGCCAGCAGCCCCCTAGGAGAGACCCAGTACTTC.

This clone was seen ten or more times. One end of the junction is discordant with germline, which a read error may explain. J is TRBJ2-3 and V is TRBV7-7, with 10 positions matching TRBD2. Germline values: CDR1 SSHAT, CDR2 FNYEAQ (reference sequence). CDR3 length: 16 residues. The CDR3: CASSPLAGGSTDTQYF. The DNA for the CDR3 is TGTGCTAGCAGCCCTTTAGCGGGGGGCAGCACAGATACGCAGTATTTT.

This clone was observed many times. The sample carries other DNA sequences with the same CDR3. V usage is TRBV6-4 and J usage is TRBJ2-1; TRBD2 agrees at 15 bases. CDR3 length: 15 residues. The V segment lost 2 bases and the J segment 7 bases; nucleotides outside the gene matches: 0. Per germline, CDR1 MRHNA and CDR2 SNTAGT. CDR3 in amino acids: CASSDGTSGGNEQFF. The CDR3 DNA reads TGTGCCAGCAGTGACGGGACTAGCGGGGGGAATGAGCAGTTCTTC.

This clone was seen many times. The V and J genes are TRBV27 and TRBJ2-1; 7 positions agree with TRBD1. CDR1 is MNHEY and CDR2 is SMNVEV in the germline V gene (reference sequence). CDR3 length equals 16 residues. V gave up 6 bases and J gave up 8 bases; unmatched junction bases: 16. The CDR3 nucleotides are TGTGCCAGCAGCCGACAGGGAGCCAGCGGACGGCATGAGCAGTTCTTC. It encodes CASSRQGASGRHEQFF.

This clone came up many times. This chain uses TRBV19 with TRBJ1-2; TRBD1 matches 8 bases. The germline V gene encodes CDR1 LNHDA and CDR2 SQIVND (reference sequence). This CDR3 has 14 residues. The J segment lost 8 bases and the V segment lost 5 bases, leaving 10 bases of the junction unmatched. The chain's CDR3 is CASSAFFRDRGYTF. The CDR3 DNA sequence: TGTGCCAGTAGTGCGTTCTTCCGGGACAGGGGCTACACCTTC.

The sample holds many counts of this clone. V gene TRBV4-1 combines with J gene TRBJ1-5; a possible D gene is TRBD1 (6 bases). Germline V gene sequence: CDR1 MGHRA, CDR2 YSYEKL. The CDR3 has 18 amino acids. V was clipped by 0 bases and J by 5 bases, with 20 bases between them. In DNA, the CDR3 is TGCGCCAGCAGCCAAGACACCTTAAACAGGGTAAGGGATCAGCCCCAGCATTTT. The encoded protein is CASSQDTLNRVRDQPQHF.

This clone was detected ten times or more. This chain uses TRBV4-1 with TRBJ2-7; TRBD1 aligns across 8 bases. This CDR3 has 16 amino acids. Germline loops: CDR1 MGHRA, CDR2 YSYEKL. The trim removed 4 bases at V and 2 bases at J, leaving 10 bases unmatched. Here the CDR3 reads CASSPKIIRGPYEQYF. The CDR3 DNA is TGCGCCAGCAGCCCGAAGATAATCAGGGGGCCCTACGAGCAGTACTTC.

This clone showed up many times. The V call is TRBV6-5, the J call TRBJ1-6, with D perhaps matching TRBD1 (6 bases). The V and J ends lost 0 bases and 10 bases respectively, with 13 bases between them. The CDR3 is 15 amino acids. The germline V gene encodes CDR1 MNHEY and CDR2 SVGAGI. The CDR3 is CASSYSGRGNSPLHF. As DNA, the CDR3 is TGTGCCAGCAGTTACTCAGGCAGGGGTAACTCACCCCTCCACTTT.

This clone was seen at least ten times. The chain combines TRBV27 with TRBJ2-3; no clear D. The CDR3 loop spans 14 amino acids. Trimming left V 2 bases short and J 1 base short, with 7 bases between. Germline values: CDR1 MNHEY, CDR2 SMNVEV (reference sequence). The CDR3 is CASSLAGGTDTQYF. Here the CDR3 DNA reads TGTGCCAGCAGTTTAGCAGGCGGCACAGATACGCAGTATTTT.

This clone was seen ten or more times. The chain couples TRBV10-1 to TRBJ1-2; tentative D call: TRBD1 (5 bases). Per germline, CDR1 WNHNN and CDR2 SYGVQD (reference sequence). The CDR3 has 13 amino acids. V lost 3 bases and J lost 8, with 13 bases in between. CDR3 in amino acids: CASSDNPGQGYTF. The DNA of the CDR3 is TGCGCCAGCAGTGACAACCCTGGACAAGGCTACACCTTC.

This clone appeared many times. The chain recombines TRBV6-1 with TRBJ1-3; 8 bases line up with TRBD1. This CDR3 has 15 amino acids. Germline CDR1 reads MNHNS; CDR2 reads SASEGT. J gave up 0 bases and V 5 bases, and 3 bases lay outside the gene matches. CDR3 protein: CASSFTGGSGNTIYF. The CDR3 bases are TGTGCCAGCAGTTTTACAGGGGGCTCTGGAAACACCATATATTTT.

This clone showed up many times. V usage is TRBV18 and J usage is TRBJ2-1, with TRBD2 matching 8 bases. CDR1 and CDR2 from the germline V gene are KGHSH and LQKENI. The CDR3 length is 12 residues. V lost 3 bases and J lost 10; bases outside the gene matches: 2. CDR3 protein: CASSPGGEEQFF. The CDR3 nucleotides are TGTGCCAGCTCACCCGGGGGGGAGGAGCAGTTCTTC.

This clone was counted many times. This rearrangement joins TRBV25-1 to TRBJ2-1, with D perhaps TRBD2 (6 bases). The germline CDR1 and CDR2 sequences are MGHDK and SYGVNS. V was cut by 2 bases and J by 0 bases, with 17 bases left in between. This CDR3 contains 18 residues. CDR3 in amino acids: CASSEVGPAGSSYNEQFF. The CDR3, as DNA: TGTGCCAGCAGTGAAGTCGGGCCGGCGGGGAGCTCCTACAATGAGCAGTTCTTC.

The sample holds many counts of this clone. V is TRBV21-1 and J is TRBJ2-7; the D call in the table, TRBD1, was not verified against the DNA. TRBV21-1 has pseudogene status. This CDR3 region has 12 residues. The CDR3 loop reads CASSESGPEQYF. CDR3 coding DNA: TGTGCCAGCAGCGAAAGTGGCCCCGAGCAGTACTTC.